These 13 T cell receptor beta chains were all obtained from the same sample, sequenced in a study of molecular identifiers for immune sequencing clone quantification. TCRdb itself ran the PCR reads through MiXCR, one entry per CDR3 protein. The sample records under 600,000 distinct CDR3 sequences, under 30% being singletons. Sequenced input: naive CD8+ T cells from blood, with Jurkat cell RNA spiked in. Subset in this sample: FACS-sorted CD8+CD4-CCR7+CD45RA+ naive T cells. These receptors originate from a human donor in good health. Some libraries in this study had Jurkat cell RNA spiked in.

This clonotype has only a few counts. The chain joins TRBV21-1 to TRBJ2-1; the table's D gene call, TRBD2, was not cross checked with the DNA. TRBV21-1 is assigned pseudogene status. This CDR3 has 20 residues. CDR3 residues: CASSPSSGKTPRAIYNEQFF. The CDR3 DNA reads TGTGCCAGCAGCCCATCTAGCGGGAAAACACCCCGGGCAATATACAATGAGCAGTTCTTC.

This clonotype was counted only a few times. The chain has TRBV11-2 and TRBJ2-3; 8 nucleotides agree with TRBD2. V gave up 0 bases and J gave up 2 bases; unmatched junction bases: 4. This CDR3 comprises 16 residues. Germline V gene data show CDR1 as SGHAT and CDR2 as FQNNGV. The CDR3 DNA reads as TGTGCCAGCAGCTTAGAGGCTAGCGGGTCCACAGATACGCAGTATTTT. Protein: CASSLEASGSTDTQYF.

As concerns this clonotype: In this CDR3 the conserved last residue, phenylalanine or tryptophan, is missing, so a read error is likely. V gene TRBV15 combines with J gene TRBJ2-1, with 8 bases fitting TRBD1. CDR1 and CDR2 from the germline V gene are LNHNV and YYDKDF (reference sequence). With V trimmed by 0 bases and J by 4 bases, 20 bases remained unmatched. The CDR3 is 21 residues long. CDR3 residues: CATSRDLRGQGAQGGYNEQFS. As DNA, the CDR3 is TGTGCCACCAGCAGAGATCTACGTGGTCAGGGGGCACAAGGTGGATACAATGAGCAGTTCTCC.

With regard to this clonotype: Without the conserved terminal phenylalanine or tryptophan, this CDR3 likely stems from a read error. The V call is TRBV4-1, the J call TRBJ2-2; D remains unclear. CDR3 length equals 15 residues. Germline V gene lookup returns CDR1 MGHRA and CDR2 YSYEKL. Trimming removed 0 bases from V and 6 bases from J, with 11 bases in between. The CDR3 DNA sequence: TGCGCCAGCAGCCAAGACCCATTTTTGGCCGGGGAGCTGTTTTCT. Residues: CASSQDPFLAGELFS.

About this clonotype itself: At one boundary the junction diverges from the germline segment, which might be a read error. The chain is built from TRBV5-6 and TRBJ1-1; D not certain. This CDR3 has 14 amino acids. From germline, CDR1 is SGHDT and CDR2 YYEEEE. CDR3 coding DNA: TGTGCCAGCAGCTCGATTACTGCAAACACTGAAGCTCTCTTT. Protein sequence: CASSSITANTEALF.

This clonotype was found many times. The genes are TRBV7-9 and TRBJ2-2; TRBD2 agrees at 12 bases. This CDR3 contains 16 residues. V was pared by 10 bases and J by 7 bases, with 13 bases of the junction left unmatched. Germline V gene sequence: CDR1 SEHNR, CDR2 FQNEAQ (reference sequence). The CDR3 coding sequence is TGTGCCATCCGGACTAGCGGGATGTTGAGTGGCGGGGAGCTGTTTTTT. This codes for CAIRTSGMLSGGELFF.

This clonotype appeared many times. This chain uses TRBV28 with TRBJ2-5, with D possibly being TRBD2 (7 bases). This CDR3 comprises 13 residues. The V and J ends lost 5 bases and 4 bases respectively, with 11 bases between them. In germline, CDR1 is MDHEN, CDR2 SYDVKM. CDR3 sequence reads: CASSLGGAETQYF. DNA of the CDR3: TGTGCCAGCAGTCTAGGGGGGGCAGAGACCCAGTACTTC.

This clonotype has a handful of counts. This chain uses TRBV7-9 with TRBJ2-3; 9 bases map to TRBD2. The germline gives CDR1 SEHNR, CDR2 FQNEAQ (reference sequence). The CDR3 runs 16 residues. Trimming took 2 bases from V and 3 from J; bases not matched to a gene: 6. The CDR3 reads CASSLYPSGNTDTQYF. The CDR3 coding sequence is TGTGCCAGCAGCTTATACCCTAGCGGGAATACAGATACGCAGTATTTT.

A few counts support this clonotype. The chain joins TRBV13 to TRBJ1-2, with D maybe TRBD1 (5 bases). The germline V and J ends were trimmed by 0 bases and 5 bases, with 16 bases remaining between them. This CDR3 has 16 residues. From germline, CDR1 is PRHDT and CDR2 FYEKMQ (reference sequence). The CDR3 is CASSLGGGRDPYGYTF. CDR3 nucleotide sequence: TGTGCCAGCAGCTTAGGCGGTGGCAGGGACCCTTATGGCTACACCTTC. The variable domain in full, completed from reference TRBV13 and TRBJ1-2, reads AAGVIQSPRHLIKEKRETATLKCYPIPRHDTVYWYQQGPGQDPQFLISFYEKMQSDKGSIPDRFSAQQFSDYHSELNMSSLELGDSALYFCASSLGGGRDPYGYTFGSGTRLTVV.

A few counts support this clonotype. The chain combines TRBV9 with TRBJ2-3; 7 positions match TRBD2. V shed 0 bases and J 2 bases; nucleotides not matched to a gene: 9. The CDR3 sequence is 17 residues long. Germline CDR1 and CDR2: SGDLS and YYNGEE. The CDR3 spells CASSVAAAGLSTDTQYF. The CDR3 DNA reads TGTGCCAGCAGCGTAGCTGCAGCGGGGCTCTCCACAGATACGCAGTATTTT.

This clonotype was counted only a few times. The V and J genes are TRBV6-6 and TRBJ2-7; 10 nucleotides line up with TRBD2. Germline CDR1 reads MNHNY; CDR2 reads SVGAGI (reference sequence). The trim removed 6 bases at V and 0 bases at J, leaving 14 bases unmatched. This CDR3 region has 18 residues. CDR3 sequence reads: CASSPGASGSLSSYEQYF. The DNA for the CDR3 is TGTGCCAGCAGCCCCGGGGCTAGCGGGAGCTTGAGCTCCTACGAGCAGTACTTC.

The V and J genes are TRBV9 and TRBJ2-7; D remains ambiguous. This CDR3 region has 16 residues. Per the germline V gene, CDR1 is SGDLS and CDR2 is YYNGEE. V lost 3 bases and J 6 bases, leaving 22 bases between the germline ends. The CDR3, as DNA: TGTGCCAGCAGCGCCGCGTCAGGAGTAGCCCTTTCCGAGCAGTACTTC. It translates to CASSAASGVALSEQYF.

The sample holds many counts of this clonotype. V usage is TRBV5-6 and J usage is TRBJ1-1, with 9 bases fitting TRBD1. CDR3 length equals 14 residues. Germline CDR1 SGHDT, CDR2 YYEEEE. Germline trimming cut 2 bases from V and 4 bases from J; bases unmatched to any gene: 3. The CDR3 DNA is TGTGCCAGCAGCTTCGGGACAGGGACCACTGAAGCTTTCTTT. This translates into CASSFGTGTTEAFF.